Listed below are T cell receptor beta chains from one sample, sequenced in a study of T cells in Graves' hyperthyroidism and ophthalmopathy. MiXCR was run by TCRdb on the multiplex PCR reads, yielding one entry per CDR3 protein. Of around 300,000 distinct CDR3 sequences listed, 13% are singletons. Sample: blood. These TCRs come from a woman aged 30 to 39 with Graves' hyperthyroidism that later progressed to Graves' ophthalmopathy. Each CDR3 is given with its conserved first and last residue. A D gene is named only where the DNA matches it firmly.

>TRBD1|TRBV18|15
CASSPTGGPSGAQHF
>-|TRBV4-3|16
CASSQVFWVETGELFF
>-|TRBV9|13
CASSTDPWGEQYF
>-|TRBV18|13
CASSPGEANEQFF
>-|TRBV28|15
CATERVGQNGDGYTF
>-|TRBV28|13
CASFSEDNYGYTF
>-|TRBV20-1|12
CSARGLGGEQFF
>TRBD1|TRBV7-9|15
CASSFGTGGNYEQYF
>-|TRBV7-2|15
CASSAMAGAKGEQYF
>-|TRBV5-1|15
CASSLYGSFGDTQYF
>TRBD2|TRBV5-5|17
CASSWGAGGRNTGELFF
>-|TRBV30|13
CAWSGGVNQPQHF
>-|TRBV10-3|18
CAISESPLRKGHDYEQYF
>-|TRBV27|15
CASSPKMGPTDTQYF
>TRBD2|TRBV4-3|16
CASSQVPGRADNEQFF
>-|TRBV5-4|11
CATTLADTQYF
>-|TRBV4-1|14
CASSQSLGVYEQYF
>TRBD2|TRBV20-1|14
CSAHLTGTTNEQFF
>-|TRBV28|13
CASSRTSNQPQHF
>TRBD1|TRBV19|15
CASNGGQGGNQPQHF
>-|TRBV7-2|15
CASSLSLHSNTEAFF
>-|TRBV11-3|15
CASSSRDTNTGELFF
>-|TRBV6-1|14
CASNRYRSTGELFF
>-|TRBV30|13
CAWEAVGQETQYF
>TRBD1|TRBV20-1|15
CSARDRPYSNQPQHF
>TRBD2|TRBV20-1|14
CSASTSGSTDTQYF
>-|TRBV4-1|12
CATSGLENTIYF
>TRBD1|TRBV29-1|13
CSLRTGAGETQYF
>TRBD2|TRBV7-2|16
CASSLRLAGGRNEQFF
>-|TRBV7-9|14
CASSSTGYLYEQYF
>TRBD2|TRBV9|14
CASSPGLAVYEQYF
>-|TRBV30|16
CAWSARVGRSYNEQFF
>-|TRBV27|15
CASSLSLGTVLSYTF
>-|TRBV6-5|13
CASSYTGVYEQYF
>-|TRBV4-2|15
CASSQDRGPPYEQYF
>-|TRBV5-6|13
CASSLTAGETQYF
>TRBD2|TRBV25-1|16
CASSSGLAGGADRQYF
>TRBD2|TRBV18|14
CASSPTSGGETQYF